This T cell receptor (beta chain) came from a study of spatial heterogeneity in lung cancer. As for the study in general: The library had UMIs, and each TCR and UMI pair averaged more than ten raw reads. Broader study findings: Detection of ubiquitous tumor TCRs in blood was higher at resection than follow-up.

Every cDNA TCR molecule received its own unique molecular identifier. TCRdb reanalysed the 5' RACE reads using MiXCR and keeps one entry per CDR3 protein. The sample includes roughly 3,900 distinct CDR3 sequences, around 8.4% of them seen just once. This clonotype occurred many times. Its cognate antigen is unknown. Documented time point: sample taken at primary tumor resection. Unsorted samples of tumor, nontumor lung or frozen PBMC had their whole RNA sequenced. The 60 to 80 donors had untreated early-stage non-small cell lung cancer. With 5 bases clipped from V and 1 base from J, the junction kept 4 bases outside the gene matches. CDR3 size: 14 residues. Germline V CDR1 and CDR2: SGHTA, FQGTGA.

The rearrangement uses TRBV7-3 and TRBJ2-5; 7 nucleotides align to TRBD2. The input for sequencing was PBMCs, taken at surgery. The sequence was obtained from a female donor with early-stage non-small cell lung cancer. The CDR3 DNA reads TGTGCCAGCAGCAAGAGCGGGGTCCAAGAGACCCAGTACTTC. This translates into CASSKSGVQETQYF.